Shown below are 4 T cell receptor beta chains from a single sample sequenced in a study of CD8+ T cells in alopecia areata. Treatment described: oral pan-JAK inhibitor, 5-10 mg twice daily. Extraction and reverse transcription of RNA yielded cDNA as the sequencing template. Produced via immunoSEQ multiplex PCR; TCRdb's table is partial and in-frame only. The sample includes roughly 120,000 clones, 56% seen only once; the top ten take about 3.2%. Sequenced material: CD4+ T cells sorted from blood, taken at week 24, from a patient treated with tofacitinib. These receptor sequences come from a human donor with alopecia areata.

The rearrangement uses TRBV6-5 and TRBJ1-2; TRBD1 aligns across 10 bases. CDR1 MNHEY and CDR2 SVGAGI come from the germline V gene. The CDR3 has 15 amino acids. Trimming removed 0 bases from V and 2 bases from J; junction bases left unmatched: 0. Here the CDR3 reads CASSYSTGGNYGYTF. The CDR3 nucleotides are TGTGCCAGCAGTTACTCGACAGGGGGCAACTATGGCTACACCTTC.

The sample holds a few counts of this clone. The V call is TRBV10-3, the J call TRBJ2-1; 9 bases map to TRBD2. After removal of 2 bases from V and 8 bases from J, the junction contained 7 bases not matched to a gene. The CDR3 consists of 15 residues. CDR1 and CDR2 from the germline V gene are ENHRY and SYGVKD. DNA for the CDR3: TGTGCCATCAGTGAGGCGGGGGGGGGCTCGTATGAGCAGTTCTTC. Its protein product is CAISEAGGGSYEQFF.

This clone came up a few times. V usage is TRBV6-6 and J usage is TRBJ2-7; D uncertain. V was cut by 0 bases and J by 6 bases, with 9 bases left in between. The germline gives CDR1 MNHNY, CDR2 SVGAGI (reference sequence). The CDR3 loop spans 13 amino acids. DNA for the CDR3: TGTGCCAGCAGTTACTCGGAGCCTCTCGAGCAGTACTTC. Translated: CASSYSEPLEQYF.

The J gene is TRBJ1-2, the V gene TRBV29-1, with no clear D. V lost 7 bases and J 3 bases, leaving 12 bases between the germline ends. The CDR3 is 12 amino acids. Germline values: CDR1 SQVTM, CDR2 ANQGSEA. Here the CDR3 DNA reads TGCAGCGGGGTTTTCCTGGACTATGGCTACACCTTC. Translating it yields CSGVFLDYGYTF.